Ten or more counts support the clone carrying this T cell receptor beta chain. A minimum of 7 million PBMCs was isolated per sample. A sample-barcoded 5' primer and a J-beta primer mix were used in a second PCR of about 7 to 11 cycles. Each of the cDNA molecules was tagged by a template-switch adaptor with 12 random nucleotides. Sequencing of every sample gave 2.5 million or more CDR3-containing paired-end reads. TCRdb re-called the 5' RACE reads with MiXCR, one entry per CDR3 protein. The sample contains hundreds of thousands of distinct CDR3 sequences, less than 35% of which appear only once. The source of the sample is a study of blood T cells in healthy people across ages. Trimming left V 1 base short and J 4 bases short, with 9 bases between. Germline loops: CDR1 DFQATT, CDR2 SNEGSKA (reference sequence). The CDR3 covers 13 residues.

Sample: blood. This receptor was obtained from a woman of 80 years or more in good health. The chain employs TRBV20-1 and TRBJ2-3; D may be TRBD2 (5 bases). The CDR3, as DNA: TGCAGTGCTAGAGTTGGAGCGGCAGATACGCAGTATTTT. This translates into CSARVGAADTQYF.